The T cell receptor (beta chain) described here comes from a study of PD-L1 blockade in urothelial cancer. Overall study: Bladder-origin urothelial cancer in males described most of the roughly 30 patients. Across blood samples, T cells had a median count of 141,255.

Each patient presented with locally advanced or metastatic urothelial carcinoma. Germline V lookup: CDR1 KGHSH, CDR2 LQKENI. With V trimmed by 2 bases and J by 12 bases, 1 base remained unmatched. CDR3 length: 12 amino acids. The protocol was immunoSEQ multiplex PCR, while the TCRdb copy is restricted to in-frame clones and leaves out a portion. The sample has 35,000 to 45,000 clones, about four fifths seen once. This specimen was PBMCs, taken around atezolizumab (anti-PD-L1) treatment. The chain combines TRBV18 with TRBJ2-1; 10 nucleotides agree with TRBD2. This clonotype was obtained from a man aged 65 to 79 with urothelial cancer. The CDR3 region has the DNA TGTGCCAGCTCACCAGGGACTAGCGTGCAGTTCTTC. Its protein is CASSPGTSVQFF.